The T cell receptor delta chain described here comes from a study of gamma-delta T cells after stem cell transplantation. CDR3 length equals 16 residues. The J segment lost 2 bases and the V segment lost 3 bases, leaving 8 bases of the junction unmatched. Germline CDR1 GEAIGNYY, CDR2 EKD. This clone is classed as medium-sized. TCRdb reanalyzed the RT-PCR reads using CATT. The table shows about 2,600 delta-chain clones, with more than 1.5% occurring only once. This sequence joins TRDV2 and TRDJ1, with 10 bases identical to TRDD3. Sample: gamma-delta T cells. This clonotype was obtained from a human donor. It is not recorded whose cells these are; they may come from a transplant donor. CDR3 sequence (DNA): TGTGCCTGTGACTCACTGGGGGATGAACGGACCGATAAACTCATCTTT. This encodes CACDSLGDERTDKLIF.